This paragraph reports one T cell receptor (beta chain). This table comes from immunoSEQ multiplex PCR, and its TCRdb copy is limited to in-frame clones, with some not included. The repertoire includes over 50,000 clones, approximately 82% of them detected once, and under 6% sits in the top ten. The record originates from a study of OX40 agonist ivuxolimab in advanced cancers. CDR1 MNHNS and CDR2 SASEGT come from the germline V gene. The trim removed 3 bases at V and 2 bases at J, leaving 7 bases unmatched. There are 15 residues in the CDR3. The chain recombines TRBV6-1 with TRBJ2-7; 7 bases align to TRBD1. This sequence was found in an adult with an advanced solid tumor such as melanoma, head and neck, liver or kidney cancer. The input for sequencing was CD4+ or CD8+ T cells sorted from blood, taken in a trial of the OX40 agonist ivuxolimab. The CDR3 sequence: CASSDLGQITYEQYF. DNA of the CDR3: TGTGCCAGCAGTGATTTGGGACAGATAACCTACGAGCAGTACTTC.